These 16 T cell receptor beta chains came from one sample sequenced in a study of HIV-infected patients and healthy controls. Roughly three months, about 14 weeks, into antiretroviral therapy, follow-up blood was collected. The repertoire came from unfractionated whole blood and reflected all unsorted peripheral T cells. Reverse transcription used 450 to 500 ng RNA and constant-region primers for alpha and beta. Alpha and beta chain libraries were made separately by chain-specific third strand synthesis with multiplexing indices. Using its own MiXCR run on the 5' RACE reads, TCRdb lists one record per CDR3 protein. The sample lists about 14,000 distinct CDR3 sequences, around 12% occurring once. Sequences were derived from blood, sampled during antiretroviral therapy. These receptors were obtained from an adult with HIV infection. The donor label of this sample is uncertain.

This clonotype was recorded at least ten times. The chain joins TRBV28 to TRBJ1-5, with D tentatively TRBD1 (5 bases). The CDR3 runs to 16 residues. Trimming pared 5 bases from V and 7 bases from J, leaving 21 bases between. Germline V gives CDR1 MDHEN, CDR2 SYDVKM. CDR3: CASSQGVGAGNQPQHF. The CDR3 DNA is TGTGCCAGCAGTCAAGGGGTCGGGGCAGGGAACCAGCCCCAGCATTTT.

This clonotype has a count of ten or more. V usage is TRBV29-1 and J usage is TRBJ2-1; D unresolved. Trimming stripped 1 base from V and 0 bases from J, with 4 bases between. The CDR3 covers 13 residues. Germline CDR1 SQVTM, CDR2 ANQGSEA. The CDR3 DNA reads TGCAGCGTTGAAGGACGCTCCTACAATGAGCAGTTCTTC. Amino acids: CSVEGRSYNEQFF.

The chain combines TRBV28 with TRBJ2-5, with D maybe TRBD2 (6 bases). The V end was cut by 5 bases, the J end by 5 bases, with 18 bases between. Per the germline V gene, CDR1 is MDHEN and CDR2 is SYDVKM. This CDR3 has 15 residues. This CDR3 is CASSATGGRRETQYF. The CDR3 DNA sequence: TGTGCCAGCAGTGCTACCGGGGGAAGACGGGAGACCCAGTACTTC.

This clonotype was recorded at least ten times. The chain is built from TRBV20-1 and TRBJ2-5; 8 nucleotides line up with TRBD1. The CDR3 totals 15 residues. The ends lost 5 bases at V and 0 bases at J; junction bases unmatched: 8. Germline CDR1 DFQATT, CDR2 SNEGSKA (reference sequence). This CDR3 is CSAHGQGPYQETQYF. CDR3 bases: TGCAGTGCTCACGGACAGGGACCTTACCAAGAGACCCAGTACTTC.

The chain joins TRBV19 to TRBJ2-5; 8 positions agree with TRBD1. Trimming at V came to 5 bases and at J to 5 bases, leaving 13 bases not matched to a gene. From germline, CDR1 is LNHDA and CDR2 SQIVND (reference sequence). The CDR3 runs 16 residues. Here the CDR3 DNA reads TGTGCCAGTAGTCCCAATGGACAGGGCGGTTTGGAGACCCAGTACTTC. Translation gives CASSPNGQGGLETQYF.

This clonotype was picked up many times. V and J are TRBV5-1 and TRBJ1-6; TRBD1 matches 11 bases. CDR3 length equals 16 residues. Per germline, CDR1 SGHRS and CDR2 YFSETQ. The V segment lost 4 bases and the J segment 5 bases; nucleotides outside the gene matches: 5. CDR3 in amino acids: CASSKGQGADNSPLHF. CDR3 nucleotides: TGCGCCAGCAGCAAAGGACAGGGGGCAGATAATTCACCCCTCCACTTT.

The rearrangement links TRBV20-1 to TRBJ2-5; tentatively, D is TRBD2 (5 bases). The germline gives CDR1 DFQATT, CDR2 SNEGSKA (reference sequence). The CDR3 covers 12 residues. V was clipped by 3 bases and J by 10 bases, with 15 bases between them. In DNA, the CDR3 is TGCAGTGCTAGCCGGGCCGGGGATCACCAGTACTTC. It yields the protein CSASRAGDHQYF.

This clonotype has at least ten counts. The rearrangement uses TRBV20-1 and TRBJ1-1; D is possibly TRBD1 (5 bases). Germline V gene lookup returns CDR1 DFQATT and CDR2 SNEGSKA (reference sequence). The CDR3 runs to 19 residues. V was clipped by 6 bases and J by 3 bases, with 32 bases between them. CDR3 sequence (DNA): TGCAGTGCAGAGTCACCAGGGTTCGGGGCCGCAACGTGGGACACTGAAGCTTTCTTT. This gives the protein CSAESPGFGAATWDTEAFF.

This clonotype occurred many times. The chain carries TRBV19 and TRBJ2-1, with no clear D. CDR1 is LNHDA and CDR2 is SQIVND in the germline V gene (reference sequence). Trimming removed 6 bases from V and 7 bases from J, with 19 bases in between. There are 15 residues in the CDR3. This CDR3 reads CASSTLGSRWNEQFF. Here the CDR3 DNA reads TGTGCCAGTAGCACTCTTGGATCGAGGTGGAATGAGCAGTTCTTC.

The chain has TRBV20-1 and TRBJ2-7; TRBD2 aligns across 8 bases. The CDR3 extends over 15 amino acids. The trim removed 1 base at V and 1 base at J, leaving 6 bases unmatched. Germline V gives CDR1 DFQATT, CDR2 SNEGSKA (reference sequence). CDR3 coding DNA: TGCAGTGCTAGAGCGCTAGCGGGTCCATCCTACGAGCAGTACTTC. Translating it yields CSARALAGPSYEQYF.

This clonotype was picked up one time. The rearrangement links TRBV15 to TRBJ2-5; tentatively, D is TRBD1 (5 bases). This CDR3 is built from 13 residues. The germline CDR1 and CDR2 sequences are LNHNV and YYDKDF (reference sequence). Trimming took off 4 bases at V and 7 bases at J, with 13 bases between the two ends. The CDR3 loop reads CATSNNPQGTQYF. The CDR3 DNA is TGTGCCACCAGCAACAACCCGCAGGGGACCCAGTACTTC.

This clonotype was found many times. This sequence joins TRBV7-9 and TRBJ2-7, with TRBD2 matching over 11 bases. V lost 1 base to trimming and J lost 2 bases; unmatched junction nucleotides: 10. There are 18 residues in the CDR3. Germline V gives CDR1 SEHNR, CDR2 FQNEAQ (reference sequence). The CDR3 DNA follows: TGTGCCAGCAGCTTAGGGGAACCGGGACTAGCGGAGACCTACGAGCAGTACTTC. Residues: CASSLGEPGLAETYEQYF.

This clonotype was counted at least ten times. The J gene is TRBJ2-2, the V gene TRBV2, with D unresolved. The germline CDR1 and CDR2 sequences are SNHLY and FYNNEI. The CDR3 has 15 amino acids. Trimming shortened V by 7 bases and J by 3 bases, and 15 bases separated the two germline ends. CDR3 protein: CASIPQPRYTGELFF. In nucleotides, the CDR3 is TGTGCCAGCATTCCACAACCCCGGTACACCGGGGAGCTGTTTTTT.

This clonotype occurred many times. The chain links TRBV4-1 to TRBJ2-7, with unresolved D. CDR1 is MGHRA, CDR2 YSYEKL, per germline. V was clipped by 1 base and J by 0 bases, with 7 bases between them. This CDR3 comprises 14 residues. Here the CDR3 DNA reads TGCGCCAGCAGCCAAGTTACGGACTCCTACGAGCAGTACTTC. Protein sequence: CASSQVTDSYEQYF.

The chain recombines TRBV27 with TRBJ2-2; 7 positions agree with TRBD2. This CDR3 region has 12 residues. Germline V gene data show CDR1 as MNHEY and CDR2 as SMNVEV (reference sequence). V shed 8 bases and J 3 bases; nucleotides not matched to a gene: 0. The CDR3 nucleotides are TGTGCCAGCGGGGGGGACACCGGGGAGCTGTTTTTT. It codes for CASGGDTGELFF.

This clonotype was seen many times. V and J are TRBV18 and TRBJ1-5, with unresolved D. The germline CDR1 and CDR2 sequences are KGHSH and LQKENI. The CDR3 is 14 residues long. Trimming took off 2 bases at V and 4 bases at J, with 9 bases between the two ends. CDR3 in amino acids: CASSPNPRNQPQHF. CDR3 nucleotides: TGTGCCAGCTCACCAAATCCGAGGAATCAGCCCCAGCATTTT.